This TCR beta chain was sequenced for a study of blood T cell repertoires in COVID-19. At the level of the study: Both acute and convalescent COVID-19 samples were obtained from the United States, Italy and Spain. PBMCs, B-cell-depleted T cells, or T cells were the source of the cDNA or gDNA that made up the material.

The germline gives CDR1 MGHDK, CDR2 SYGVNS. This CDR3 is built from 16 residues. The V gene end was trimmed by 1 base and the J gene end by 4 bases; junction bases not matched to a gene: 6. Original analysis: Amplifying reference gene primers gave estimates of nucleated cell counts. Some clones are missing from TCRdb's copy, which holds only in-frame ones; the method was immunoSEQ multiplex PCR. V and J calls and clone size are given by that table; D and trimming were obtained from the DNA. The repertoire consists of approximately 100,000 clones, with more than 70% occurring once and the leading ten covering about 4%.

This chain connects TRBV25-1 to TRBJ2-2; TRBD2 matches at 7 bases. Sample: peripheral blood. The origin of this receptor is a woman aged 60-70 years with acute or convalescent COVID-19. CDR3: CASSELSGAFTGELFF. CDR3 nucleotides: TGTGCCAGCAGTGAATTAAGCGGGGCCTTCACCGGGGAGCTGTTTTTT.